One sample yielded the 2 T cell receptor beta chains listed below, sequenced in a study of CD8+ T cells in alopecia areata. RNA, once extracted, was reverse transcribed into cDNA for use as the sequencing template. Profiled with immunoSEQ multiplex PCR; TCRdb holds only in-frame clones, not every one. The repertoire holds approximately 210,000 clones, with roughly three fifths as singletons. Treatment reported: oral pan-JAK inhibitor, 5-10 mg twice daily. The sequences come from CD4+ T cells sorted from blood, collected between weeks 43 and 45, from a patient treated with tofacitinib. These receptors were taken from a human donor with alopecia areata.

This clone was picked up a small number of times. The genes are TRBV7-9 and TRBJ2-7, with D hard to call. The CDR3 runs to 15 residues. The V gene lost 1 base and the J gene lost 2 bases, with 12 bases spanning the gap. Germline V gives CDR1 SEHNR, CDR2 FQNEAQ (reference sequence). The DNA for the CDR3 is TGTGCCAGCAGCTTAGTGGCAGACAAGCCCTACGAGCAGTACTTC. As protein: CASSLVADKPYEQYF.

The CDR3 spells CASSPGGTPGETQYF. The CDR3 bases are TGTGCCAGCTCACCCGGAGGGACCCCAGGGGAGACCCAGTACTTC. The rearrangement uses TRBV18 and TRBJ2-5; tentative D call: TRBD2 (6 bases). The CDR3 is 15 residues long. The V gene's germline CDR1 is KGHSH and CDR2 LQKENI. Trimming took 3 bases from V and 5 from J, leaving 16 bases between them.